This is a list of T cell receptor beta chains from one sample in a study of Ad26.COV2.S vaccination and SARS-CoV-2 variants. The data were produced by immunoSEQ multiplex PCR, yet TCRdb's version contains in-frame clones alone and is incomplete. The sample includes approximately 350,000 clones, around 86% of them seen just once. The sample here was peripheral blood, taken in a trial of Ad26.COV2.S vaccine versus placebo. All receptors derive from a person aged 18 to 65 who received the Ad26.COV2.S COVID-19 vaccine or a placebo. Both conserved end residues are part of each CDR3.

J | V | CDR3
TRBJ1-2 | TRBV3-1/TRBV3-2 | CASSQGDSRSKGYTF
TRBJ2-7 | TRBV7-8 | CASSLMTSGGLYEQYF
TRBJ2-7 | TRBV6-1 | CASSERVQSSYEQYF
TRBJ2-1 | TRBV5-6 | CASSRMTSGGRQGEQFF
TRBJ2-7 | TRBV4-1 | CASQTKDRAGYEQYF
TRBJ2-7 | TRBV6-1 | CASSDSIYEQYF
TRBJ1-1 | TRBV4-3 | CASSHEIYQGTEAFF
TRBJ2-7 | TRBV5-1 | CASRQGQGADYEQYF
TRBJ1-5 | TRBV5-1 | CASSLVGNQPQHF
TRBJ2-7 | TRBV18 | CASSHGGSEQYF
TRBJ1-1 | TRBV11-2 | CASSPGQNTEAFF
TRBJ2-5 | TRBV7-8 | CASSRTLGGETQYF
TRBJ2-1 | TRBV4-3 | CASSQETSGGRDEQFF
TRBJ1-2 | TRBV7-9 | CASSPREGYTF
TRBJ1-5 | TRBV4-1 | CASSQVISPGTISNQPQHF
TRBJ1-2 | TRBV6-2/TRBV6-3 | CASSRSAFLGYGYTF
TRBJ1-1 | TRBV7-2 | CASSSYPVLFHTEAFF
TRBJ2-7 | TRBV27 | CASSSGTGSLWQYF
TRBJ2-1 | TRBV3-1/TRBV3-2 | CASSQALLAGGPYNEQFF
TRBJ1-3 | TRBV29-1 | CSVEGHDRGPGNTIYF
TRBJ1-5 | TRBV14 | CASSQGGGAQHF
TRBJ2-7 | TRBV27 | CASSPGGGLGQYF
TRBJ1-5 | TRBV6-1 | CASSEGGGWGQPQHF
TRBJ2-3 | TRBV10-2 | CASSGRGASTDTQYF
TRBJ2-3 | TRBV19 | CASSITSGGLSTDTQYF
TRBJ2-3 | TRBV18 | CAGSPGTFTDTQYF
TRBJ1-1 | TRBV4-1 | CASSAAERGMNTEAFF
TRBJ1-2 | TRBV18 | CASSSNNGYTF
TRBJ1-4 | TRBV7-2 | CASSSSPTNEKLFF
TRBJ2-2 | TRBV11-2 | CASSLRPGTGELFF
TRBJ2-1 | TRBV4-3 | CASSHELAGEEQFF